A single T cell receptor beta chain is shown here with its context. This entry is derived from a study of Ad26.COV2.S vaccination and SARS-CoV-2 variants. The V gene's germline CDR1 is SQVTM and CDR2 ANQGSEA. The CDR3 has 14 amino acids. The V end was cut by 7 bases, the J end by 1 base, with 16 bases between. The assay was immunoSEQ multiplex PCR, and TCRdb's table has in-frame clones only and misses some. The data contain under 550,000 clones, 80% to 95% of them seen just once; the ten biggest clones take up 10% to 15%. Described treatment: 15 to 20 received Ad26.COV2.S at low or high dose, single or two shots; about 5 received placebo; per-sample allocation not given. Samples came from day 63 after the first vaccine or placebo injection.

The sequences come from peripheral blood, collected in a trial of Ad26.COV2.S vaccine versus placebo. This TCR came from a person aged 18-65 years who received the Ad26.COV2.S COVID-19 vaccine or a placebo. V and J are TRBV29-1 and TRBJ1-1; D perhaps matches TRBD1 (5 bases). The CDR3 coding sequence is TGCAGCGCCTCTAGCAAGGGGCCGAACACTGAAGCTTTCTTT. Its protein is CSASSKGPNTEAFF.